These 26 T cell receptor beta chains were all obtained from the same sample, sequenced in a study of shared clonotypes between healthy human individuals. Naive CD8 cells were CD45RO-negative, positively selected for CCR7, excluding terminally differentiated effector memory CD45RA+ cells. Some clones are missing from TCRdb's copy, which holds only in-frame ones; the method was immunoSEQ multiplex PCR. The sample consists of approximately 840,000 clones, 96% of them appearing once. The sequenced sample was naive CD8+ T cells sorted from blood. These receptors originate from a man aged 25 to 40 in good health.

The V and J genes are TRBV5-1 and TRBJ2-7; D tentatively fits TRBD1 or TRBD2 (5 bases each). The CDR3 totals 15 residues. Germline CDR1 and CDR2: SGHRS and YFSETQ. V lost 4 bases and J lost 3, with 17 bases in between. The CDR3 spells CASSDGTHRHYEQYF. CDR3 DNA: TGCGCCAGCAGCGATGGGACCCACCGTCACTACGAGCAGTACTTC.

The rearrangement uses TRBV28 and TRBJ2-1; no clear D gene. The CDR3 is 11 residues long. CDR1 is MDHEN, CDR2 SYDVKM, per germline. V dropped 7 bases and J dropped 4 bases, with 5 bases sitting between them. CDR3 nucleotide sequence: TGTGCCAGCAATCAGTACAATGAGCAGTTCTTC. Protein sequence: CASNQYNEQFF.

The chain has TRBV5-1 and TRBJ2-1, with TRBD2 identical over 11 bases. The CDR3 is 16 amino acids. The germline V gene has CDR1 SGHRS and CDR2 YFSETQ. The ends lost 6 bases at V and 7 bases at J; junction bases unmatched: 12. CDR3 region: CASTQGLAVPGNEQFF. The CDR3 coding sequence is TGCGCCAGCACCCAGGGACTAGCGGTCCCAGGGAATGAGCAGTTCTTC.

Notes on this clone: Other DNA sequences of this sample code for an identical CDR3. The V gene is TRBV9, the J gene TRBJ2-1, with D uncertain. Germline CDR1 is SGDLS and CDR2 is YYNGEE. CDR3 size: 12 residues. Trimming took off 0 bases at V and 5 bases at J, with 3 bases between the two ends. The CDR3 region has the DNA TGTGCCAGCAGCGTAGAAGACAATGAGCAGTTCTTC. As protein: CASSVEDNEQFF.

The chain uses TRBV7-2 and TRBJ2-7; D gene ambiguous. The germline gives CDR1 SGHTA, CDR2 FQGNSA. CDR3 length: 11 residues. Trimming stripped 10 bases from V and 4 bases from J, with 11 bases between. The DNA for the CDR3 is TGTGCCACCACCCAGGCTTACGAGCAGTACTTC. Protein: CATTQAYEQYF.

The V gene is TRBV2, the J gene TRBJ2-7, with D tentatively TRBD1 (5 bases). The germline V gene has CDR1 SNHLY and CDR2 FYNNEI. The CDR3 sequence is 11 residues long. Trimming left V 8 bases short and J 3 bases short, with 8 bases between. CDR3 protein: CASGAGYEQYF. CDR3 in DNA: TGTGCCAGCGGGGCAGGCTACGAGCAGTACTTC.

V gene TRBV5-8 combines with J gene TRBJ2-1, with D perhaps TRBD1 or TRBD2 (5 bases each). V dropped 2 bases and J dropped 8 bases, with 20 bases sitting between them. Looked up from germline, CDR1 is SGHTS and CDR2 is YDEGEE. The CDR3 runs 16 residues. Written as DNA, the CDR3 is TGTGCCAGCAGCTTCTGGACAACCCAGGCGGGCGATGAGCAGTTCTTC. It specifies CASSFWTTQAGDEQFF.

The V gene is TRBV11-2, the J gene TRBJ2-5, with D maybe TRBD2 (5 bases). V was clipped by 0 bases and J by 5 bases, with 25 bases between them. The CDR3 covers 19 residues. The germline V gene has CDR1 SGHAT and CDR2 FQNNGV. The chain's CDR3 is CASSLDGLDLNGVGETQYF. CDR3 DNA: TGTGCCAGCAGCTTAGATGGTCTAGACTTAAACGGGGTAGGGGAGACCCAGTACTTC.

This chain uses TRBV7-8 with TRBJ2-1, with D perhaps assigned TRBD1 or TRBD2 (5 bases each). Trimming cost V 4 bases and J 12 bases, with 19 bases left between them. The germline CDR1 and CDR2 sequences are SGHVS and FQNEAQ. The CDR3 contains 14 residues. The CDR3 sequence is CASSSVGVARSQFF. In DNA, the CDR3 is TGTGCCAGCAGCTCCGTGGGGGTAGCGCGGTCGCAGTTCTTC.

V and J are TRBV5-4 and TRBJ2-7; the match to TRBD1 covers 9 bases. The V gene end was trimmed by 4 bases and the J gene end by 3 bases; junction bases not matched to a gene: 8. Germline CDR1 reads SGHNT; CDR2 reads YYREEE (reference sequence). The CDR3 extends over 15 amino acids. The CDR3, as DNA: TGTGCCAGCAGCCCTACATTGGACAGGGGCTACGAGCAGTACTTC. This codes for CASSPTLDRGYEQYF.

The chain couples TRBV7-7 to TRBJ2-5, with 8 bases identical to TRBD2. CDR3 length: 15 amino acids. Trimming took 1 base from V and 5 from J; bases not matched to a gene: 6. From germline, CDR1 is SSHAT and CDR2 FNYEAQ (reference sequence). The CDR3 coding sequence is TGTGCCAGCAGCTTAGTACGGGAGGGCCATGAGACCCAGTACTTC. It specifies CASSLVREGHETQYF.

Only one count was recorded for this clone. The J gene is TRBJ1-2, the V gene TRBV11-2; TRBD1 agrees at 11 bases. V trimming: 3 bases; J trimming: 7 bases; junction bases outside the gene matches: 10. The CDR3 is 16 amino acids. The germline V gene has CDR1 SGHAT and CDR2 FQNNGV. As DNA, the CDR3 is TGTGCCAGCAGCTTTTCCTCGGGACAGGGGGTACTTGGCTACACCTTC. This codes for CASSFSSGQGVLGYTF.

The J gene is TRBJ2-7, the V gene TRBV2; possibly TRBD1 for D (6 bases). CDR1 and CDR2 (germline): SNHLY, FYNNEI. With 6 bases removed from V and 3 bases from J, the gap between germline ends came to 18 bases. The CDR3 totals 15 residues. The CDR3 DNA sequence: TGTGCCAGCAGCCAAGCGCTTCAGGGGAGCTACGAGCAGTACTTC. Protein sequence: CASSQALQGSYEQYF.

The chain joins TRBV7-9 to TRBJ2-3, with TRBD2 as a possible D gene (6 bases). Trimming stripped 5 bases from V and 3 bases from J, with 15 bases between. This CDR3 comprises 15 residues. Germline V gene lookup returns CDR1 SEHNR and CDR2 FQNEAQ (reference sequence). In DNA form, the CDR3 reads TGTGCCAGCAGCCCCGTCGGTGCGGGAACAGATACGCAGTATTTT. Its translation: CASSPVGAGTDTQYF.

CDR3 region: CASSALSGMNTGELFF. DNA of the CDR3: TGTGCCAGCAGTGCCCTCTCGGGGATGAACACCGGGGAGCTGTTTTTT. This chain joins TRBV2 and TRBJ2-2; possibly TRBD2 for D (5 bases). The length of the CDR3 is 16 residues. Germline values: CDR1 SNHLY, CDR2 FYNNEI. Trimming cost V 4 bases and J 1 base, with 13 bases left between them.

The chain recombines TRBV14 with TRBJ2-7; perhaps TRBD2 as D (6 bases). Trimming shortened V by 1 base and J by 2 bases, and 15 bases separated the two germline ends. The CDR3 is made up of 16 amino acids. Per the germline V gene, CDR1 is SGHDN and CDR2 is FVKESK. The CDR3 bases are TGTGCCAGCAGCCAAGTTAGCGGCTTGCTCACCTACGAGCAGTACTTC. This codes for CASSQVSGLLTYEQYF.

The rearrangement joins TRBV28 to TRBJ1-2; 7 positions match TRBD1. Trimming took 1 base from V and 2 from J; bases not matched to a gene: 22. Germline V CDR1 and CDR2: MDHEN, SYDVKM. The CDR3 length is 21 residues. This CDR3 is CASSLSFHGTEYWRLNYGYTF. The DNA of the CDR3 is TGTGCCAGCAGTTTATCGTTCCATGGGACAGAATATTGGCGGTTGAACTATGGCTACACCTTC.

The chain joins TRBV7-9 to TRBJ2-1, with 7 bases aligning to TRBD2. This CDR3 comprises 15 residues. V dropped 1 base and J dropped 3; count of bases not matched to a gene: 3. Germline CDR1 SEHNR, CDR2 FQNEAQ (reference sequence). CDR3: CASSLVSGIYNEQFF. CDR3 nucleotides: TGTGCCAGCAGCTTAGTAAGCGGGATCTACAATGAGCAGTTCTTC. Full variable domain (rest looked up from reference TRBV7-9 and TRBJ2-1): DTGVSQNPRHKITKRGQNVTFRCDPISEHNRLYWYRQTLGQGPEFLTYFQNEAQLEKSRLLSDRFSAERPKGSFSTLEIQRTEQGDSAMYLCASSLVSGIYNEQFFGPGTRLTVL.

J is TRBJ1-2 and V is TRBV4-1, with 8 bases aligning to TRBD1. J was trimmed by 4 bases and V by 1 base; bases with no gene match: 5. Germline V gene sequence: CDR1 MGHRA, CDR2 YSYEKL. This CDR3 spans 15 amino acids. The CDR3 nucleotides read TGCGCCAGCAGCCAAGTGCAGGGGGCGCTCTATGGCTACACCTTC. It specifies CASSQVQGALYGYTF.

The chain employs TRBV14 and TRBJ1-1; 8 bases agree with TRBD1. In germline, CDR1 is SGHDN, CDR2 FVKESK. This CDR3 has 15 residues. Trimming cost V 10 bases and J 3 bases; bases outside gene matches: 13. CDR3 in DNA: TGTGCCACTCAAAGACAGGGGATGGAGCACACTGAAGCTTTCTTT. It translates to CATQRQGMEHTEAFF. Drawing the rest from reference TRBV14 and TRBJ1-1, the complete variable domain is EAGVTQFPSHSVIEKGQTVTLRCDPISGHDNLYWYRRVMGKEIKFLLHFVKESKQDESGMPNNRFLAERTGGTYSTLKVQPAELEDSGVYFCATQRQGMEHTEAFFGQGTRLTVV.

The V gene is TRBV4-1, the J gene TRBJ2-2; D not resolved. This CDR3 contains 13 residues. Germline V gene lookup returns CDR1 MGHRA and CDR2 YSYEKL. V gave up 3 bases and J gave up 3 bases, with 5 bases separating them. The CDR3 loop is CASSHYDTGELFF. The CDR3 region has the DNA TGCGCCAGCAGCCATTACGACACCGGGGAGCTGTTTTTT.

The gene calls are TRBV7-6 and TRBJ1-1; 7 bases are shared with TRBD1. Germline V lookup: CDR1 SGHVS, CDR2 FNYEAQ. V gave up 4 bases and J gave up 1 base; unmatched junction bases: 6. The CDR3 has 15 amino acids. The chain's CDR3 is CASSSRDRANTEAFF. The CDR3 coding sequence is TGTGCCAGCAGCTCCCGTGACAGGGCGAACACTGAAGCTTTCTTT.

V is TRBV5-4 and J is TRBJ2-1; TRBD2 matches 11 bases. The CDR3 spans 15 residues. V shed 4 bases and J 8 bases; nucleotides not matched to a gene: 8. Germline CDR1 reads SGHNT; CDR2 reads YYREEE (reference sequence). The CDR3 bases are TGTGCCAGCAGCCTAACTAGCGGGAGAGTCGATGAGCAGTTCTTC. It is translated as CASSLTSGRVDEQFF.

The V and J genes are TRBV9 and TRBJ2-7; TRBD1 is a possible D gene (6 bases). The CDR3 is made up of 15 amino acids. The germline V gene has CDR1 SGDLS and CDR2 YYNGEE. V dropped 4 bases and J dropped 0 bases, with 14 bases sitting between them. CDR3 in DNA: TGTGCCAGCAGCAGGCGGACAGAGAGCTCCTACGAGCAGTACTTC. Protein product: CASSRRTESSYEQYF.

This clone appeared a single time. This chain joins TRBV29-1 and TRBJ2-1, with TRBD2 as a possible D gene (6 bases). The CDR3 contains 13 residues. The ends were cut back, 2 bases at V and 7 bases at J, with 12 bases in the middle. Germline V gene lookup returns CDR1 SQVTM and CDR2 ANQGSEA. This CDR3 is CSVEWWGGNEQFF. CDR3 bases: TGCAGCGTTGAATGGTGGGGAGGTAATGAGCAGTTCTTC.

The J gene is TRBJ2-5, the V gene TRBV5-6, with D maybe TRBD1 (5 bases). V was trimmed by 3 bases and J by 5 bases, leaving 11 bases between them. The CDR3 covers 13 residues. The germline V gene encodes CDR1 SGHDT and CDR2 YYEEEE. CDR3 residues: CASSSPPGETQYF. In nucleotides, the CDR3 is TGTGCCAGCAGCTCACCCCCAGGGGAGACCCAGTACTTC.